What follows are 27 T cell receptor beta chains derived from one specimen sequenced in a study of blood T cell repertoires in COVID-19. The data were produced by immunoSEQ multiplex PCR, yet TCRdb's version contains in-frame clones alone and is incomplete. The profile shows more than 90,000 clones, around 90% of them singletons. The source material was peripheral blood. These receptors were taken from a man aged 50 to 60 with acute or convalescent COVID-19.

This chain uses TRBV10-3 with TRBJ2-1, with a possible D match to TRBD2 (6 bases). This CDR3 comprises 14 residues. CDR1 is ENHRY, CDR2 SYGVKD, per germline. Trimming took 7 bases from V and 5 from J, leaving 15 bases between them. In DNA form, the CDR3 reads TGTGCCATCAACACCGGGGGAACCGACAATGAGCAGTTCTTC. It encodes CAINTGGTDNEQFF.

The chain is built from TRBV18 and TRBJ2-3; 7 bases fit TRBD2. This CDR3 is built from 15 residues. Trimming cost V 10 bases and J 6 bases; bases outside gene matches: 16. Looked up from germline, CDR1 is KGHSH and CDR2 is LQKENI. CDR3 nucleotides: TGTGCCACCCGTCCCGGAAGCGGGGTCGGGGATACGCAGTATTTT. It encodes CATRPGSGVGDTQYF. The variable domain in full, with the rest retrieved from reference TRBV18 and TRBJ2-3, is NAGVMQNPRHLVRRRGQEARLRCSPMKGHSHVYWYRQLPEEGLKFMVYLQKENIIDESGMPKERFSAEFPKEGPSILRIQQVVRGDSAAYFCATRPGSGVGDTQYFGPGTRLTVL.

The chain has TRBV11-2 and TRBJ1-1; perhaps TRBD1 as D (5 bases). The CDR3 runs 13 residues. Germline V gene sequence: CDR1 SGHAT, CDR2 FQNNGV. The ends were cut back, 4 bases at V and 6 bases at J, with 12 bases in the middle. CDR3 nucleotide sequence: TGTGCCAGCAGCTCTGACAGTACCGCTGAAGCTTTCTTT. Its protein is CASSSDSTAEAFF. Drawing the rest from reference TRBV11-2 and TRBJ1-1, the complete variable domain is EAGVAQSPRYKIIEKRQSVAFWCNPISGHATLYWYQQILGQGPKLLIQFQNNGVVDDSQLPKDRFSAERLKGVDSTLKIQPAKLEDSAVYLCASSSDSTAEAFFGQGTRLTVV.

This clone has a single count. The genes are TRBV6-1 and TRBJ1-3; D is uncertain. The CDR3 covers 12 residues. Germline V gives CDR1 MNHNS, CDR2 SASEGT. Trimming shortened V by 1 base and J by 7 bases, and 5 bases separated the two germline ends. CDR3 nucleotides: TGTGCCAGCAGTGAAGGCGGGAACACCATATATTTT. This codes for CASSEGGNTIYF.

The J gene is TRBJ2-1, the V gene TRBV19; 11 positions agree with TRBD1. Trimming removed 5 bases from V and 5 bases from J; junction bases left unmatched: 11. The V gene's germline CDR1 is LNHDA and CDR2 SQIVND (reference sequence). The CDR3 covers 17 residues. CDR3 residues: CASSLRDRGNGDNEQFF. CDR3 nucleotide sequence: TGTGCCAGTAGTTTGAGGGACAGGGGGAATGGGGACAATGAGCAGTTCTTC.

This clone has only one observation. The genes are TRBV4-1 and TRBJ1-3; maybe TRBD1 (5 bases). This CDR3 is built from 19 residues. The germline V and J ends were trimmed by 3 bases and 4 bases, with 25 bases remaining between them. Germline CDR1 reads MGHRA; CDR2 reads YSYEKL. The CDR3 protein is CASSQDEQGVGIGGNTIYF. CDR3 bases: TGCGCCAGCAGCCAGGATGAACAAGGGGTCGGAATTGGCGGAAACACCATATATTTT.

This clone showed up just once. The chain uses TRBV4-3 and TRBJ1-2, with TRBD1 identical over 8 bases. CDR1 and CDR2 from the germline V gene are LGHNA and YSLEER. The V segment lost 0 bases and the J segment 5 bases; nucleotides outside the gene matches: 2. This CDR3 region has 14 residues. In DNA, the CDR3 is TGCGCCAGCAGCCAAGAACAGGGGGTGTATGGCTACACCTTC. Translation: CASSQEQGVYGYTF.

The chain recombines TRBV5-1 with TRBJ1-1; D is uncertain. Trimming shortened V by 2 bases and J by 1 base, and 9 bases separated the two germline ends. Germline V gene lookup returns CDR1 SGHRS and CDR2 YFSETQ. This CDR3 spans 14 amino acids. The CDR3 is CASSFGGRNTEAFF. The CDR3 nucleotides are TGCGCCAGCAGCTTTGGCGGGCGGAACACTGAAGCTTTCTTT.

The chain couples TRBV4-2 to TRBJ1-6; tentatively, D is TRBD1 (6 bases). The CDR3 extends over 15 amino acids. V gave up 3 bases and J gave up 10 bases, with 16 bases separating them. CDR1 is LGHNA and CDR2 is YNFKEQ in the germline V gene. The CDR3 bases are TGTGCCAGCAGCCACGATTCCACAGGGATCTCACCCCTCCACTTT. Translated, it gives CASSHDSTGISPLHF.

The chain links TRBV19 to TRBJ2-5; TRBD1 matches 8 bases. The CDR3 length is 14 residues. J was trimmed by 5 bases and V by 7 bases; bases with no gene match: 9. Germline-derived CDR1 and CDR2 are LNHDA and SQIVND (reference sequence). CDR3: CASKSGGAGETQYF. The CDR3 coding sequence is TGTGCCAGTAAATCAGGGGGCGCGGGTGAGACCCAGTACTTC.

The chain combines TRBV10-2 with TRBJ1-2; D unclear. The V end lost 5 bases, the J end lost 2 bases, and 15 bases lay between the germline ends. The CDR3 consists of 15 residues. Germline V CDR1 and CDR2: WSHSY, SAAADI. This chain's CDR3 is CASSLSLGGNYGYTF. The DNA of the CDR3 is TGCGCCAGCAGTCTTTCCCTTGGAGGGAACTATGGCTACACCTTC.

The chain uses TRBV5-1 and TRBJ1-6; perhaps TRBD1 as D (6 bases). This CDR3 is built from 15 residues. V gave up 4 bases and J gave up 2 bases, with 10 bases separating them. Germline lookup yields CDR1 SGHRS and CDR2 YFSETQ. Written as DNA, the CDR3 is TGCGCCAGCAGCCAAGGACAGACCTATAATTCACCCCTCCACTTT. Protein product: CASSQGQTYNSPLHF.

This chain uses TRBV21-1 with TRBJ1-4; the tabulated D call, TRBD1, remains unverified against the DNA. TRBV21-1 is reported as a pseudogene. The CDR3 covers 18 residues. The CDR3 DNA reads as TGTGCCAGCAGCCCGCGGGACAGGGTACCAAATAATAATGAAAAACTGTTTTTT. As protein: CASSPRDRVPNNNEKLFF.

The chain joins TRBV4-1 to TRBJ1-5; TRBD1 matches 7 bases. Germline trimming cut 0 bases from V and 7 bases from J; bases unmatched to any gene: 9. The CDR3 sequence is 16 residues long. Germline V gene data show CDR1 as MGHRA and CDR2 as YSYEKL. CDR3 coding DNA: TGCGCCAGCAGCCAAGATGGGGGGACAGTCAGACAGCCCCAGCATTTT. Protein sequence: CASSQDGGTVRQPQHF.

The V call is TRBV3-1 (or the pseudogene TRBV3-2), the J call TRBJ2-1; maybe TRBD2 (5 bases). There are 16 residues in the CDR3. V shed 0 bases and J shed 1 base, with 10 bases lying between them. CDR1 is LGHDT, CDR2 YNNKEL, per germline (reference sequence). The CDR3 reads CASSQDAAASYNEQFF. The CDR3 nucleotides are TGTGCCAGCAGCCAAGATGCAGCGGCATCCTACAATGAGCAGTTCTTC.

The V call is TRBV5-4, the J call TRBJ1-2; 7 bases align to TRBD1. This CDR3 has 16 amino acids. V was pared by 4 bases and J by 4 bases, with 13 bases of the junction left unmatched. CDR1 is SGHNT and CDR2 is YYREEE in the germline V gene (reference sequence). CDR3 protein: CASSPDRVEARYGYTF. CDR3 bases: TGTGCCAGCAGCCCCGACAGGGTTGAGGCCCGCTATGGCTACACCTTC.

CDR3 amino acids: CASSQDGPDRHRYNEQFF. The DNA of the CDR3 is TGTGCCAGCAGCCAAGATGGTCCGGACAGGCACCGGTACAATGAGCAGTTCTTC. V gene TRBV14 combines with J gene TRBJ2-1, with TRBD1 matching 7 bases. Germline CDR1 and CDR2: SGHDN and FVKESK. This CDR3 spans 18 amino acids. V gave up 0 bases and J gave up 4 bases; unmatched junction bases: 12.

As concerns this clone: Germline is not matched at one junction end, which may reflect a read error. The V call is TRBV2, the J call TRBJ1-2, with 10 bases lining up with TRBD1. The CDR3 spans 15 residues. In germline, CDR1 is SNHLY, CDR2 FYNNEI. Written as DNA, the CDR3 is TGTGCCAGCAGCGAAGACAGGGGGCGATTATATGGCTACACCTTC. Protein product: CASSEDRGRLYGYTF.

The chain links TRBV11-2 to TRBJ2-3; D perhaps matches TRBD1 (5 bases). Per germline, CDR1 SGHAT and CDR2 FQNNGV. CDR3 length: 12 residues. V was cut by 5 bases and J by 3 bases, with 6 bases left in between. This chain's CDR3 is CASSPGTDTQYF. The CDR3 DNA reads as TGTGCCAGCAGCCCAGGGACAGATACGCAGTATTTT.

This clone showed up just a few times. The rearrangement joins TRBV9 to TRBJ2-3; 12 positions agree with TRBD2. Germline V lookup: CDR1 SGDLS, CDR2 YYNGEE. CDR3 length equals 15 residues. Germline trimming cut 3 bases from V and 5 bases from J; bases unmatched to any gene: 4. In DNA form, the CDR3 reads TGTGCCAGCAGCGACAGACTAGCGGGGGAAGATACGCAGTATTTT. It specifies CASSDRLAGEDTQYF.

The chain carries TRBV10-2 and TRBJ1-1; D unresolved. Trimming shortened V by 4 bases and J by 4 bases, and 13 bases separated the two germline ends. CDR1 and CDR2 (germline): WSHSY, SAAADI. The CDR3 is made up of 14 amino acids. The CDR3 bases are TGCGCCAGCAGTGTTAAGGGCGGGAGCACTGAAGCTTTCTTT. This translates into CASSVKGGSTEAFF.

This CDR3 is CASSDWAPAFF. The CDR3 bases are TGTGCCAGCAGTGATTGGGCCCCAGCTTTCTTT. This chain joins TRBV6-1 and TRBJ1-1; no firm D call. The CDR3 consists of 11 residues. V was trimmed by 3 bases and J by 10 bases, leaving 9 bases between them. The germline CDR1 and CDR2 sequences are MNHNS and SASEGT.

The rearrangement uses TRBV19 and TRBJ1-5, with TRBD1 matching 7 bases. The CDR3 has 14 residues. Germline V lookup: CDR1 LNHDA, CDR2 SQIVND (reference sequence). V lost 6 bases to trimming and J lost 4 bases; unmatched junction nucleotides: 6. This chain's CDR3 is CASRITGVNQPQHF. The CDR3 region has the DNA TGTGCCAGTAGGATCACAGGGGTTAATCAGCCCCAGCATTTT.

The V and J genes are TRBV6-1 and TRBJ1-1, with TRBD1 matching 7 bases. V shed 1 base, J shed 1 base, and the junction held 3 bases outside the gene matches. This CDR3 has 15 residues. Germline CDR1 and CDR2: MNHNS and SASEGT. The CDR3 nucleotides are TGTGCCAGCAGTGAAGACCGGACAGGGAACACTGAAGCTTTCTTT. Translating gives CASSEDRTGNTEAFF.

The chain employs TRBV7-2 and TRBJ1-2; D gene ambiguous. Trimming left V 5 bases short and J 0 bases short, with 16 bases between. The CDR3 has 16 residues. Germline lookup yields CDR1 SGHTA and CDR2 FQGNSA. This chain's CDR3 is CASSPRGSSPNYGYTF. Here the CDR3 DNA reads TGTGCCAGCAGCCCACGCGGGAGCAGTCCTAACTATGGCTACACCTTC. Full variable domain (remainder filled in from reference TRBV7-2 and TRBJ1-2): GAGVSQSPSNKVTEKGKDVELRCDPISGHTALYWYRQSLGQGLEFLIYFQGNSAPDKSGLPSDRFSAERTGGSVSTLTIQRTQQEDSAVYLCASSPRGSSPNYGYTFGSGTRLTVV.

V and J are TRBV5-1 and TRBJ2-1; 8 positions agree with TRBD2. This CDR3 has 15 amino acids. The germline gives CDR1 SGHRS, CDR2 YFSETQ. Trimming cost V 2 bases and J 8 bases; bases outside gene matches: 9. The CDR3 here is CASSLGTSRADEQFF. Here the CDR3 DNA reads TGCGCCAGCAGCTTAGGGACTAGTAGAGCCGATGAGCAGTTCTTC. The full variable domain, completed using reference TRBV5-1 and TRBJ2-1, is KAGVTQTPRYLIKTRGQQVTLSCSPISGHRSVSWYQQTPGQGLQFLFEYFSETQRNKGNFPGRFSGRQFSNSRSEMNVSTLELGDSALYLCASSLGTSRADEQFFGPGTRLTVL.

In DNA form, the CDR3 reads TGTGCCAGCAGCATAACAGGGGACGGTAATTCACCCCTCCACTTT. As protein: CASSITGDGNSPLHF. The V and J genes are TRBV11-2 and TRBJ1-6; 7 bases agree with TRBD1. J was trimmed by 6 bases and V by 5 bases; bases with no gene match: 7. Germline loops: CDR1 SGHAT, CDR2 FQNNGV. This CDR3 region has 15 residues. The full variable domain, in which reference TRBV11-2 and TRBJ1-6 provide the parts outside the CDR3, is EAGVAQSPRYKIIEKRQSVAFWCNPISGHATLYWYQQILGQGPKLLIQFQNNGVVDDSQLPKDRFSAERLKGVDSTLKIQPAKLEDSAVYLCASSITGDGNSPLHFGNGTRLTVT.